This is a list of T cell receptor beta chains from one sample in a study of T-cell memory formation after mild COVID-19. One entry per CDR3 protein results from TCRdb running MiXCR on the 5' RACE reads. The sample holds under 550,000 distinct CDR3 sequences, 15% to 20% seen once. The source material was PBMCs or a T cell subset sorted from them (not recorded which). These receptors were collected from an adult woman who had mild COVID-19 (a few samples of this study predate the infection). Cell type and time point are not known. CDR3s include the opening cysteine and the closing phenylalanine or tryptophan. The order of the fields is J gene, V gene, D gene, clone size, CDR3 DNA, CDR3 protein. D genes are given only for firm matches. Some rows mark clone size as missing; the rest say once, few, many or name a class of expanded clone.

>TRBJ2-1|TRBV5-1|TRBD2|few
TGCGCCAGCAGCCCGATTACTAGCGGGAAAACCAATGAGCAGTTCTTC
CASSPITSGKTNEQFF
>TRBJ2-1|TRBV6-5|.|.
TGTGCCAGCGGTGCGCGGTGGTTGGGCTACAATGAGCAGTTCTTC
CASGARWLGYNEQFF
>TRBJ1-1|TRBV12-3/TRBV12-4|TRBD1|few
TGTGCCAGCAGTTTTTCCCCCGGGACAGGGAAGGAAGCTTTCTTT
CASSFSPGTGKEAFF
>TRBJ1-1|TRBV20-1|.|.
TGCAGTGCCCGGTTAAGCACTGAAGCTTTCTTT
CSARLSTEAFF
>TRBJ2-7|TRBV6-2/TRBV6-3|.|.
TGTGCCAGCAGTGAACAGGAGCCCTACTCCTACGAGCAGTACTTC
CASSEQEPYSYEQYF
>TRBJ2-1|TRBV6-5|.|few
TGTGCCAGCAGTTACTCAGGGGGGCTAGCGATCAATGAGCAGTTCTTC
CASSYSGGLAINEQFF
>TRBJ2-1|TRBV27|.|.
TGTGCCAGCAGTCCCATGGTGGGCAATGAGCAGTTCTTC
CASSPMVGNEQFF
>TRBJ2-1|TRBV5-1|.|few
TGCGCCAGCAGCTGGACCCAGAGGTGGCCAAACAATGAGCAGTTCTTC
CASSWTQRWPNNEQFF
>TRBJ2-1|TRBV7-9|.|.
TGTGCCGCGCGTACGGAACGCAATGAGCAGTTCTTC
CAARTERNEQFF
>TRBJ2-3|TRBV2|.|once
TGTGCCAGCAGGGATGACAGAGGCCCCACAGATACGCAGTATTTT
CASRDDRGPTDTQYF
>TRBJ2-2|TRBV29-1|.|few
TGCAGCGTAGGGGGGGCCACGAACACCGGGGAGCTGTTTTTT
CSVGGATNTGELFF
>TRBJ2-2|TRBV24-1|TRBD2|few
TGTGCCACCAGTGATCTGACTAGCGGGAACACCGGGGAGCTGTTTTTT
CATSDLTSGNTGELFF
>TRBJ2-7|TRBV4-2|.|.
TGTGCCAGCAGCCAAGACGTAATATTCAGGGTCGTTTCCTACGAGCAGTACTTC
CASSQDVIFRVVSYEQYF
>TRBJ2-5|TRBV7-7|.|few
TGTGCTAGCAGCTTAACTGGGGGGCGCTGGGAGACCCAGTACTTC
CASSLTGGRWETQYF
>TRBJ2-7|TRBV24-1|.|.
TGTGCCACCAGTGATTTCGGGGTCGAGCAGTACTTC
CATSDFGVEQYF
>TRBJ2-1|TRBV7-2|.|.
TGTGCCAGCAGCCTTTATCCGGGGGCGACGGCTGACAATGAGCAGTTCTTC
CASSLYPGATADNEQFF
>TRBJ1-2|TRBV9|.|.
TGTGCCAGCAGCGTAGCGGCAGATAACTATGGCTACACCTTC
CASSVAADNYGYTF
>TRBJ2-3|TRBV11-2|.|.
TGTGCCAGCAGCGCAGTCGGTGATACGCAGTATTTT
CASSAVGDTQYF
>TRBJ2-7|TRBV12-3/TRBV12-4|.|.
TGTGCCAGCAGTTGGACCGGCAATTGGGCCTACGAGCAGTACTTC
CASSWTGNWAYEQYF
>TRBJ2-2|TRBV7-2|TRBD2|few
TGTGCCAGCAGCCGGGAGCGGGGGAACACCGGGGAGCTGTTTTTT
CASSRERGNTGELFF
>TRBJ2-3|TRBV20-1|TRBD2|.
TGCAGTGCTAGAGATGCTAGCGGGGGGCCCCCAGATACGCAGTATTTT
CSARDASGGPPDTQYF
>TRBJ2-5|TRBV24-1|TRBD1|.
TGTGCCACCAGTGATCCGGGACAGGGGGCAGAGACCCAGTACTTC
CATSDPGQGAETQYF
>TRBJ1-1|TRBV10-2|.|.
TGCGCCAGCCGGGCGGGACAACAGAACACTGAAGCTTTCTTT
CASRAGQQNTEAFF
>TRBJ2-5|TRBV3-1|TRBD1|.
TGTGCCAGCAGCCACACCCCCGGGACAGGGGAAGAGACCCAGTACTTC
CASSHTPGTGEETQYF
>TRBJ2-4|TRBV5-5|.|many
TGTGCCAGCAGCTTGAACGGAGCGGCAGTAGCCAAAAACATTCAGTACTTC
CASSLNGAAVAKNIQYF
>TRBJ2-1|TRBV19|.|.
TGTGCCAGTGGCCGGGACTCCTTTACTGAGCAGTTCTTC
CASGRDSFTEQFF
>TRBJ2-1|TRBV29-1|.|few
TGCAGCGTTTCACCACCCGGGACTGGGGGGTACAATGAGCAGTTCTTC
CSVSPPGTGGYNEQFF
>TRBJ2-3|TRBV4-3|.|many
TGCGCCAGCAGCCGGAGCAGGGACACAGATACGCAGTATTTT
CASSRSRDTDTQYF
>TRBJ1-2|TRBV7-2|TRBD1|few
TGTGCCAGCAGCTTAGTTTTCCGGACAGGGTATGGCTACACCTTC
CASSLVFRTGYGYTF